The subject of this entry is one T cell receptor (beta chain). No cognate antigen has been identified for it. No quality values exist for individual bases; no much larger clone is one base distant. TCRbeta CDR3 regions were amplified from genomic DNA by means of the immunoSEQ Assay, a bias-controlled multiplex PCR. Per the authors' processing: The number of nucleated cells in each sample was estimated by amplification of reference gene primers within the assay. To quantify the absolute abundance of each unique TCRbeta CDR3 rearrangement, sequence reads were collapsed and filtered. Productive Simpson clonality was computed per sample as the square root of Simpson's diversity index over productive rearrangements. The table was pulled from immuneACCESS by TCRdb, which kept in-frame rearrangements only. Such tables lose some clones; where checked, under half of the loss comes from unresolved V genes, and the rest has no known cause. From that table come the V and J calls and clone size; the DNA was used to work out D and trimming. The sample table shows roughly 300,000 clones, and 70% to 90% are seen once. The ten largest make up about 7% of the sample.

This specimen comes from a study of blood T cell repertoires in COVID-19 (dated by TCRdb to the early 2020s). Some background on the complete study: Samples covering the acute and convalescent phases of COVID-19 were provided by collaborators in the United States, Italy and Spain. The samples were drawn from the first 160 participants of the ongoing ImmuneRACE study and from under 1,500 subjects provided by 6 global collaborators. Where available, HLA class I and class II types were taken from metadata supplied by the sample provider and were not determined by assay-based typing. The material from the prospective study consisted of cDNA or gDNA derived from T cells, B-cell-depleted T cells, or PBMCs. Deeply sampled blood TCRbeta repertoires from subjects exposed to, actively infected with, or recovered from COVID-19 were included in the dataset. Nearly every sample came with metadata listing a de-identified subject ID, COVID-19 status, age in years and sex. A freely available public database, intended as a resource for researchers studying the immune response to SARS-CoV-2, is where the repertoires were released.

Each collaborating institution followed its own protocols to collect whole blood in K2EDTA tubes. Collaborator samples were shipped for TCRbeta analysis as frozen whole blood, isolated PBMCs, or DNA extracted from either sample type. Points the paper makes about the study in general: The amount of clinical and demographic metadata varied by source and participant and was provided uncurated.

Sequenced material: peripheral blood. The source of this sequence is a human donor in a cohort sampled during active COVID-19.

The CDR3 protein: CASTSVAKNIQYF. The bases read TGTGCCAGCACCTCAGTAGCCAAAAACATTCAGTACTTC. The sequence links TRBV28 to TRBJ2-4; the D gene is not confidently resolved. Trimming removed 7 bases from V and 0 bases from J, leaving 7 bases between the germline ends. For CDR1 and CDR2, the germline V gene lists MDHEN and SYDVKM. There are 13 amino acids in the CDR3, from cysteine to phenylalanine inclusive. The read is trimmed to its CDR3 DNA, 39 bases read in frame from base 1.